A single sample gave rise to the 9 T cell receptor beta chains below, sequenced in a study of blood T cell repertoires in COVID-19. Using immunoSEQ multiplex PCR, the repertoire was profiled, and TCRdb retains in-frame clones only, with some absent. The sample shows some 62,000 clones, roughly three quarters of them seen only once. Sequencing input: peripheral blood. The receptors were gathered from a man aged 55 to 70 with COVID-19, enrolled during active disease.

V usage is TRBV5-1 and J usage is TRBJ2-1; D call uncertain. The V end was cut by 0 bases, the J end by 5 bases, with 15 bases between. CDR1 and CDR2 from the germline V gene are SGHRS and YFSETQ. The CDR3 contains 16 residues. The CDR3 coding sequence is TGCGCCAGCAGCTTGGCTACCAACAACCTAGACAATGAGCAGTTCTTC. Translation gives CASSLATNNLDNEQFF.

This sequence joins TRBV11-3 and TRBJ2-5; 7 bases agree with TRBD1. The ends lost 0 bases at V and 2 bases at J; junction bases unmatched: 6. Germline V gene lookup returns CDR1 SGHNT and CDR2 YENEEA. The CDR3 has 16 residues. This chain's CDR3 is CASSLDKGQKQETQYF. As DNA, the CDR3 is TGTGCCAGCAGCTTAGATAAGGGACAGAAACAAGAGACCCAGTACTTC.

V and J are TRBV3-1 (or the pseudogene TRBV3-2) and TRBJ2-5, with D possibly TRBD2 on 5 matching bases. The length of the CDR3 is 13 residues. Germline V gene lookup returns CDR1 LGHDT and CDR2 YNNKEL (reference sequence). V lost 2 bases and J 5 bases, leaving 9 bases between the germline ends. For the CDR3, the DNA is TGTGCCAGCAGCCAACGGGGTCGGGAGACCCAGTACTTC. Translated, it gives CASSQRGRETQYF.

This clone has a single count. The chain combines TRBV24-1 with TRBJ1-2; 8 bases fit TRBD1. J gave up 2 bases and V 6 bases, and 4 bases lay outside the gene matches. Germline V lookup: CDR1 KGHDR, CDR2 SFDVKD. The CDR3 sequence is 14 residues long. CDR3 sequence: CATSKTGANYGYTF. DNA for the CDR3: TGTGCCACCAGTAAGACAGGGGCCAACTATGGCTACACCTTC.

V and J are TRBV15 and TRBJ2-1, with 8 bases lining up with TRBD2. V was pared by 8 bases and J by 10 bases, with 10 bases of the junction left unmatched. This CDR3 is built from 13 residues. Germline CDR1 and CDR2: LNHNV and YYDKDF (reference sequence). CDR3 in amino acids: CATATSGTREQFF. The DNA of the CDR3 is TGTGCCACCGCGACGTCCGGGACTAGGGAGCAGTTCTTC. The full variable domain, with the rest looked up from reference TRBV15 and TRBJ2-1, is DAMVIQNPRYQVTQFGKPVTLSCSQTLNHNVMYWYQQKSSQAPKLLFHYYDKDFNNEADTPDNFQSRRPNTSFCFLDIRSPGLGDTAMYLCATATSGTREQFFGPGTRLTVL.

This sequence joins TRBV6-5 and TRBJ2-4; D perhaps matches TRBD2 (6 bases). Trimming left V 7 bases short and J 6 bases short, with 10 bases between. The CDR3 consists of 12 residues. Per the germline V gene, CDR1 is MNHEY and CDR2 is SVGAGI. The CDR3 coding sequence is TGTGCCAGCACCGGGGGAGGAAACATTCAGTACTTC. Encoded protein: CASTGGGNIQYF.

The chain joins TRBV6-6 to TRBJ2-7, with 7 positions matching TRBD2. The CDR3 consists of 16 residues. Per germline, CDR1 MNHNY and CDR2 SVGAGI (reference sequence). Germline trimming cut 2 bases from V and 2 bases from J; bases unmatched to any gene: 9. The CDR3 is CASSYPSGVATYEQYF. The CDR3 DNA reads as TGTGCCAGCAGTTACCCGAGCGGGGTAGCAACCTACGAGCAGTACTTC.

The genes are TRBV29-1 and TRBJ1-1, with TRBD1 matching 10 bases. The CDR3 loop spans 14 amino acids. Germline CDR1 is SQVTM and CDR2 is ANQGSEA. The V and J ends lost 7 bases and 1 base, in that order; junction bases with no gene match: 6. The CDR3 DNA is TGCAGCGGGGGGACAGGGGTAGGGAACACTGAAGCTTTCTTT. Encoded protein: CSGGTGVGNTEAFF.

The chain carries TRBV3-1 (or the pseudogene TRBV3-2) and TRBJ1-5; D remains unclear. This CDR3 comprises 12 residues. CDR1 LGHDT and CDR2 YNNKEL come from the germline V gene (reference sequence). Trimming left V 3 bases short and J 6 bases short, with 6 bases between. CDR3 sequence reads: CASSQGAQPQHF. In DNA, the CDR3 is TGTGCCAGCAGCCAGGGAGCTCAGCCCCAGCATTTT.